Following are 2 T cell receptor beta chains from one sample sequenced in a study of early T cells in non-severe SARS-CoV-2 infection. TCRdb re-called the 5' RACE reads through MiXCR, storing one row per CDR3 protein. The sample holds more than 55,000 distinct CDR3 sequences, about an eighth seen once. The sequencing sample was made of whole blood. Receptors were obtained from an adult who was a healthcare worker with PCR-confirmed SARS-CoV-2 infection or an uninfected control (not recorded which).

The J gene is TRBJ1-5, the V gene TRBV5-6; 11 bases fit TRBD1. From germline, CDR1 is SGHDT and CDR2 YYEEEE. V gave up 2 bases and J gave up 9 bases; unmatched junction bases: 10. This CDR3 has 16 residues. CDR3 region: CASSLTGQGAVGPQHF. CDR3 DNA: TGTGCCAGCAGCTTAACAGGACAGGGGGCAGTAGGGCCCCAGCATTTT.

This clonotype was seen more than once but under ten times. The rearrangement links TRBV5-1 to TRBJ2-3, with 12 nucleotides matching TRBD2. CDR3 length: 16 residues. Germline-derived CDR1 and CDR2 are SGHRS and YFSETQ. The trim removed 0 bases at V and 4 bases at J, leaving 3 bases unmatched. The DNA of the CDR3 is TGCGCCAGCAGCTTGGCCTCTAGCGGGGGGGCAGATACGCAGTATTTT. Its protein is CASSLASSGGADTQYF.